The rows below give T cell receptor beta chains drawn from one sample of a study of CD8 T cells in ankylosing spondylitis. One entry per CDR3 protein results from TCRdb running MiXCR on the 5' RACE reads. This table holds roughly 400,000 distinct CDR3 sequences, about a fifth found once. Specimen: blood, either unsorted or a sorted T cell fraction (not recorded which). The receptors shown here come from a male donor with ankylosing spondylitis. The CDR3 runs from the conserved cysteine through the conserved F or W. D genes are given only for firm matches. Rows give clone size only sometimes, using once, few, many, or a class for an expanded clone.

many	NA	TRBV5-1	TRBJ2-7	CASSLGQDGSEQYF	TGCGCCAGCAGCCTCGGACAGGACGGGAGCGAGCAGTACTTC
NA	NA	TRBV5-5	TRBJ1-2	CASSLSRQAGGYTF	TGTGCCAGCAGCTTGAGTCGGCAGGCGGGTGGCTACACCTTC
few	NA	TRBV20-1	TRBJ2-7	CSAGGSHEQYF	TGCAGTGCTGGGGGTTCCCACGAGCAGTACTTC
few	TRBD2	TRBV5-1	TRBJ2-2	CASSLGASGNTGELFF	TGCGCCAGCAGCCTGGGCGCTAGCGGAAACACCGGGGAGCTGTTTTTT
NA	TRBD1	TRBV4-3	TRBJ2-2	CASSQDRGTNTGELFF	TGCGCCAGCAGCCAGGACAGGGGAACGAACACCGGGGAGCTGTTTTTT
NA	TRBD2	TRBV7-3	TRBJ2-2	CASSLSGRNGELFF	TGTGCCAGCAGCCTTAGCGGGAGGAACGGGGAGCTGTTTTTT
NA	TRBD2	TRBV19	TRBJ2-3	CASSIRDYTITDTQYF	TGTGCCAGTAGTATCCGGGACTATACGATAACAGATACGCAGTATTTT
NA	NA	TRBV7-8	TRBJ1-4	CASSLGVRAEKLFF	TGTGCCAGCAGCTTAGGGGTTCGAGCTGAAAAACTGTTTTTT
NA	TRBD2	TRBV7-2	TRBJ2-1	CASSLVGGGREQFF	TGTGCCAGCAGCTTAGTGGGGGGAGGGCGCGAGCAGTTCTTC
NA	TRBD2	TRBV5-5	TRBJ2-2	CASSILAGAGTGELFF	TGTGCCAGCAGCATTCTAGCGGGAGCCGGCACCGGGGAGCTGTTTTTT
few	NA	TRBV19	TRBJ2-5	CASAVWGETQYF	TGTGCCAGCGCGGTCTGGGGGGAGACCCAGTACTTC
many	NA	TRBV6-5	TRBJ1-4	CASAGDNEKLFF	TGTGCCAGTGCGGGGGATAATGAAAAACTGTTTTTT
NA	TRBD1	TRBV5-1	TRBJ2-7	CASSFGTGAYEQYF	TGCGCCAGCAGCTTCGGGACAGGGGCCTACGAGCAGTACTTC
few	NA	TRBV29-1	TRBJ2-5	CSVTSSLWSQYF	TGCAGCGTTACTAGCAGCCTTTGGTCCCAGTACTTC
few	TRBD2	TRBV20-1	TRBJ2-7	CSFSGVSYEQYF	TGCAGTTTTAGCGGGGTCTCCTACGAGCAGTACTTC
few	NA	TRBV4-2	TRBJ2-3	CASSQDGRYTQYF	TGTGCCAGCAGCCAAGATGGGCGGTATACGCAGTATTTT
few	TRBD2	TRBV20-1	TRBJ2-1	CSARDLSSGLGQQFF	TGCAGTGCTAGAGATTTGTCTAGCGGTTTGGGGCAGCAGTTCTTC